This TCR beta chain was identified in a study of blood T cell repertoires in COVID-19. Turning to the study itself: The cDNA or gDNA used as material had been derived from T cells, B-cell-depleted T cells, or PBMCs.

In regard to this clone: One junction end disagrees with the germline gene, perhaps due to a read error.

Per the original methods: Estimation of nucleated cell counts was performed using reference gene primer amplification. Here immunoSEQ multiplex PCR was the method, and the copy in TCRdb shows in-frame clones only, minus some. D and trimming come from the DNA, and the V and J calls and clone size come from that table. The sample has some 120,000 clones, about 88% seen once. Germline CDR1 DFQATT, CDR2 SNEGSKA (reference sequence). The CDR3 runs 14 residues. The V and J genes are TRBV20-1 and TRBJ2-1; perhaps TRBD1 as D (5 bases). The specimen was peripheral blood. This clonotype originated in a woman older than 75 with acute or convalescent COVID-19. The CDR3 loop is CSASYQGRVNQQFF. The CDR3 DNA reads TGCAGTGCTAGTTATCAGGGAAGGGTCAATCAGCAGTTCTTC.